One and the same sample provided the 15 T cell receptor beta chains below, sequenced in a study of T-cell reconstitution after alpha-beta-depleted transplantation in children. Unique molecular identifiers were incorporated into the prepared TCRbeta library. TCRdb re-derived calls from the PCR reads in MiXCR, one entry per CDR3 protein. The repertoire holds some 100,000 distinct CDR3 sequences, 20% to 30% seen once, with over 20% in the top ten. The starting material was PBMCs, obtained before TCRalphabeta/CD19-depleted stem cell transplant. The receptors come from a boy between 2 and 10 years old with acute lymphoblastic leukemia, due to receive a stem cell transplant.

V is TRBV12-3 or TRBV12-4 and J is TRBJ1-4; 7 bases agree with TRBD1. This CDR3 contains 22 residues. With 0 bases clipped from V and 6 bases from J, the junction kept 25 bases outside the gene matches. The CDR3 reads CASSLAPIRRQGGLSFYEKLFF. In DNA, the CDR3 is TGTGCCAGCAGTTTAGCCCCAATAAGAAGGCAGGGGGGACTATCCTTCTATGAAAAACTGTTTTTT.

This clonotype was observed a handful of times. The chain is built from TRBV7-9 and TRBJ2-1; no reliable D call. Trimming removed 7 bases from V and 6 bases from J, with 7 bases in between. The CDR3 runs 11 residues. Germline lookup yields CDR1 SEHNR and CDR2 FQNEAQ (reference sequence). For the CDR3, the DNA is TGTGCCAGCACCACATTCAATGAGCAGTTCTTC. This codes for CASTTFNEQFF. The entire variable domain, with the rest obtained from reference TRBV7-9 and TRBJ2-1, is as follows: DTGVSQNPRHKITKRGQNVTFRCDPISEHNRLYWYRQTLGQGPEFLTYFQNEAQLEKSRLLSDRFSAERPKGSFSTLEIQRTEQGDSAMYLCASTTFNEQFFGPGTRLTVL.

The sample holds many counts of this clonotype. The V gene is TRBV7-3, the J gene TRBJ2-3; possibly TRBD2 for D (7 bases). Trimming took 5 bases from V and 1 from J, leaving 28 bases between them. The CDR3 is 20 amino acids. Per germline, CDR1 SGHTA and CDR2 FQGTGA. CDR3 loop: CASSTNGVGLAEGGTDTQYF. The CDR3 DNA reads TGTGCCAGCAGCACCAACGGGGTTGGTCTAGCGGAGGGGGGCACAGATACGCAGTATTTT.

This clonotype occurred a few times. This rearrangement joins TRBV27 to TRBJ2-1; D is unclear. This CDR3 is built from 10 residues. The V and J ends lost 8 bases and 8 bases respectively, with 7 bases between them. Germline V gene lookup returns CDR1 MNHEY and CDR2 SMNVEV (reference sequence). CDR3 protein: CASGEYEQFF. The CDR3 DNA reads as TGTGCCAGCGGAGAGTATGAGCAGTTCTTC.

V gene TRBV12-3 or TRBV12-4 combines with J gene TRBJ2-7; D uncertain. The V gene lost 5 bases and the J gene lost 3 bases, with 8 bases spanning the gap. The CDR3 length is 12 residues. CDR3 region: CASSPNFYEQYF. CDR3 nucleotides: TGTGCCAGCAGTCCCAACTTCTACGAGCAGTACTTC.

V and J are TRBV5-1 and TRBJ1-1, with D unclear. The length of the CDR3 is 15 residues. Between the trimmed V and J ends, which lost 4 bases and 1 base, there was a span of 14 bases. Germline CDR1 SGHRS, CDR2 YFSETQ. The chain's CDR3 is CASSQNTGSNTEAFF. In nucleotides, the CDR3 is TGCGCCAGCAGCCAAAACACGGGCTCGAACACTGAAGCTTTCTTT.

The chain carries TRBV20-1 and TRBJ2-7, with unresolved D. The CDR3 consists of 12 residues. The germline V gene has CDR1 DFQATT and CDR2 SNEGSKA (reference sequence). Deletions cut 1 base from V and 5 bases from J, with 9 bases between. The CDR3 here is CSARVLDDEQYF. The DNA for the CDR3 is TGCAGTGCTAGAGTCCTCGATGACGAGCAGTACTTC.

This clonotype was seen more than once but under ten times. The V gene is TRBV5-1, the J gene TRBJ2-2; D gene unclear. This CDR3 contains 14 residues. The V gene's germline CDR1 is SGHRS and CDR2 YFSETQ. V was cut by 2 bases and J by 3 bases, with 8 bases left in between. Here the CDR3 reads CASSLGHDTGELFF. The CDR3 DNA sequence: TGCGCCAGCAGCTTAGGCCATGACACCGGGGAGCTGTTTTTT.

Only a few counts were recorded for this clonotype. The V call is TRBV3-1, the J call TRBJ2-5; a possible D gene is TRBD2 (6 bases). The V gene lost 1 base and the J gene lost 2 bases, with 11 bases spanning the gap. The germline gives CDR1 LGHDT, CDR2 YNNKEL (reference sequence). This CDR3 has 15 amino acids. CDR3 amino acids: CASSQGRAGQETQYF. The CDR3 region has the DNA TGTGCCAGCAGCCAAGGTAGAGCGGGTCAAGAGACCCAGTACTTC.

The gene calls are TRBV11-2 and TRBJ1-3; no definite D call. The V and J ends lost 5 bases and 0 bases respectively, with 20 bases between them. This CDR3 comprises 18 residues. The germline CDR1 and CDR2 sequences are SGHAT and FQNNGV. The CDR3 DNA is TGTGCCAGCAGCCCAACGGTAGCGGCCTTAGGCTCTGGAAACACCATATATTTT. Translating gives CASSPTVAALGSGNTIYF.

This clonotype was recorded at least ten times. The rearrangement links TRBV29-1 to TRBJ2-1, with TRBD2 identical over 7 bases. The CDR3 loop spans 10 amino acids. The V gene end was trimmed by 5 bases and the J gene end by 12 bases; junction bases not matched to a gene: 4. Germline-derived CDR1 and CDR2 are SQVTM and ANQGSEA. The CDR3 protein is CSVTLAGQFF. The CDR3 DNA follows: TGCAGCGTTACTTTAGCGGGGCAGTTCTTC.

As concerns this clonotype: Mismatch with germline at one junction end may stem from a read error. This rearrangement joins TRBV27 to TRBJ2-1; perhaps TRBD2 as D (5 bases). Germline assignment: CDR1 MNHEY and CDR2 SMNVEV (reference sequence). The CDR3 totals 13 residues. This chain's CDR3 is CTSSLSFSAEQFF. The CDR3 bases are TGTACCAGCAGTTTATCCTTTAGCGCTGAGCAGTTCTTC.

The chain has TRBV20-1 and TRBJ1-5; perhaps TRBD1 as D (5 bases). CDR3 length: 13 residues. Germline CDR1 DFQATT, CDR2 SNEGSKA (reference sequence). V was pared by 0 bases and J by 12 bases, with 15 bases between. The CDR3 here is CSARDYQRGDQHF. The CDR3 bases are TGCAGTGCTAGAGATTACCAGCGGGGGGACCAGCATTTT.

This chain joins TRBV6-2 or TRBV6-3 and TRBJ2-7, with D tentatively TRBD2 (5 bases). The germline V and J ends were trimmed by 9 bases and 2 bases, with 17 bases remaining between them. Germline V gene lookup returns CDR1 MNHEY and CDR2 SVGEGT. The CDR3 spans 14 residues. The CDR3 loop is CASCQGLFTYEQYF. As DNA, the CDR3 is TGTGCCAGTTGTCAAGGACTTTTCACCTACGAGCAGTACTTC.

This clonotype occurred a few times. CDR3: CSYGPVATDTQYF. In DNA form, the CDR3 reads TGCAGTTATGGTCCCGTAGCCACAGATACGCAGTATTTT. This chain links TRBV20-1 with TRBJ2-3; D unclear. Per the germline V gene, CDR1 is DFQATT and CDR2 is SNEGSKA (reference sequence). This CDR3 is built from 13 residues. With 8 bases removed from V and 2 bases from J, the gap between germline ends came to 14 bases.